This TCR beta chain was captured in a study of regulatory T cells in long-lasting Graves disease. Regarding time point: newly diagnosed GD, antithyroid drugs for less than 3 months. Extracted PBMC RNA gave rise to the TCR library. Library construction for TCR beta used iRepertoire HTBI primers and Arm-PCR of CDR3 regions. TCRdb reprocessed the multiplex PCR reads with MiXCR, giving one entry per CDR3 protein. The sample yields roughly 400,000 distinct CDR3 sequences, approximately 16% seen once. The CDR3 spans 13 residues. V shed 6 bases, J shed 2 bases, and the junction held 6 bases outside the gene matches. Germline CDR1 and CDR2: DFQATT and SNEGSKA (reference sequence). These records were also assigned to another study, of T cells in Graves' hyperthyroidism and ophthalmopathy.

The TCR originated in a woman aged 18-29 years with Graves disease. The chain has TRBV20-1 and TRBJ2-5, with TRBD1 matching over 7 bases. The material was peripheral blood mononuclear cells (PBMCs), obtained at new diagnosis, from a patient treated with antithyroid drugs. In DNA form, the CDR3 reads TGCAGTGCGAGATGGGACAGACAAGAGACCCAGTACTTC. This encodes CSARWDRQETQYF.